The clone carrying this T cell receptor (beta chain) was observed a few times. Its antigen is unidentified. CDR1 is MNHEY, CDR2 SMNVEV, per germline (reference sequence). This CDR3 has 14 residues. Trimming left V 5 bases short and J 1 base short, with 10 bases between. Amplified TCR beta CDR3 regions derived from RNA transcripts. The HTBI set primed first-round TCR CDR3 RT-PCR. TCRdb reanalysed the multiplex PCR reads using MiXCR and keeps one entry per CDR3 protein. The repertoire holds roughly 740,000 distinct CDR3 sequences, 16% seen once, with around 7.7% in the top ten. The source of the sample is a study of T cells in Graves' hyperthyroidism and ophthalmopathy. The study, taken as a whole, reports: Most clonotypes expanded in the thyroid (above 0.001) were also present in blood.

Sequencing was performed on blood. The clonotype originates from a young man with Graves' hyperthyroidism. The chain links TRBV27 to TRBJ2-3; D not resolved. The CDR3 sequence: CASSVDAGTDTQYF. The CDR3 DNA reads as TGTGCCAGCAGTGTGGATGCTGGCACAGATACGCAGTATTTT.